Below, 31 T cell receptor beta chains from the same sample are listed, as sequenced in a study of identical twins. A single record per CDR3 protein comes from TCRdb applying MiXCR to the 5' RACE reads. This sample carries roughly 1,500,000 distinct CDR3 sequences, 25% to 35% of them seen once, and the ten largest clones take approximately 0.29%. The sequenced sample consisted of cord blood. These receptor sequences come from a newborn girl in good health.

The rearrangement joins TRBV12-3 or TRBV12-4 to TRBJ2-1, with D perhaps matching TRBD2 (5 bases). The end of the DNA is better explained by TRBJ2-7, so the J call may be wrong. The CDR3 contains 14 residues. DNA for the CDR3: TGTGCCAGCAGTTTTGGGAGACTCAACAATGAGCAGTACTTC. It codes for CASSFGRLNNEQYF.

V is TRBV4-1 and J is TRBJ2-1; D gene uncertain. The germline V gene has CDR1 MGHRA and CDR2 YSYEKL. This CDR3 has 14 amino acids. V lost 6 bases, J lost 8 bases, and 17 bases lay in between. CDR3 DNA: TGCGCCAGCAGTTTCGCTCACCACATCGATGAGCAGTTCTTC. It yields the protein CASSFAHHIDEQFF.

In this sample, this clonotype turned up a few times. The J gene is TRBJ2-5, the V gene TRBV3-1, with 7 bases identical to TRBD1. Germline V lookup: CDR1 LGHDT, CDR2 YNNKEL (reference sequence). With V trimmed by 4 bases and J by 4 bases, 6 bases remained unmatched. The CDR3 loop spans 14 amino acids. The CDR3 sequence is CASSPDRVRETQYF. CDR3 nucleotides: TGTGCCAGCAGCCCAGACAGGGTACGAGAGACCCAGTACTTC.

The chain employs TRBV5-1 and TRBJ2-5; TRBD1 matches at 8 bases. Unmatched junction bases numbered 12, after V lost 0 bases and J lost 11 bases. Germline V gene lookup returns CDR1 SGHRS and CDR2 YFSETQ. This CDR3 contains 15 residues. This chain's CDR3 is CASSLVSDRGNEQYF. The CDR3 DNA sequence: TGCGCCAGCAGCTTGGTTTCCGACAGGGGAAATGAGCAGTACTTC.

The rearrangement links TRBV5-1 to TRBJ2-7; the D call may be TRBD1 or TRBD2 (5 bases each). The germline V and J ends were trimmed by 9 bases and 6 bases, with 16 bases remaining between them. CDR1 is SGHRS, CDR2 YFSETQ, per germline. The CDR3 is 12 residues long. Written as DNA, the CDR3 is TGCGCCAACAGTATCCCAGGGAGCGAGCAGTACTTC. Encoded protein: CANSIPGSEQYF.

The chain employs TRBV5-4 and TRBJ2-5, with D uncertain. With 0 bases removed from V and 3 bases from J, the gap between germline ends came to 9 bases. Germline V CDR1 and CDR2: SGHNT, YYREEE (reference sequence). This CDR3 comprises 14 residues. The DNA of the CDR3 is TGTGCCAGCAGCTTGGCGGGCTCCAAAGAGACCCAGTACTTC. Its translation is CASSLAGSKETQYF.

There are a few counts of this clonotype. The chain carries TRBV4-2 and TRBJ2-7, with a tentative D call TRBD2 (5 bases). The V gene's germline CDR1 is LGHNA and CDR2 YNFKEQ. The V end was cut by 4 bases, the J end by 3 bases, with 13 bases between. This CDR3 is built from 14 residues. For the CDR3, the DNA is TGTGCCAGCAGCCTCCTTTCGGGGTTCTACGAGCAGTACTTC. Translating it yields CASSLLSGFYEQYF.

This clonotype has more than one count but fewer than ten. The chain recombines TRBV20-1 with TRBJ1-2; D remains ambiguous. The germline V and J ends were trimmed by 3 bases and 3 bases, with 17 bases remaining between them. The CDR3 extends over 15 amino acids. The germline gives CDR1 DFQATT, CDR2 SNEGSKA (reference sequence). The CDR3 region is CSARSYRTGDYGYTF. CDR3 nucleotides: TGCAGTGCTAGGTCGTACCGTACCGGGGACTATGGCTACACCTTC.

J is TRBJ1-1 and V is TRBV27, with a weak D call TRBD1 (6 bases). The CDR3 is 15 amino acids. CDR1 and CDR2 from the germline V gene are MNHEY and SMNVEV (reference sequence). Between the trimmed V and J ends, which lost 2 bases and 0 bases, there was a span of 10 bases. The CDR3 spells CASSLKAGVNTEAFF. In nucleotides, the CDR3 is TGTGCCAGCAGTTTAAAAGCAGGGGTGAACACTGAAGCTTTCTTT.

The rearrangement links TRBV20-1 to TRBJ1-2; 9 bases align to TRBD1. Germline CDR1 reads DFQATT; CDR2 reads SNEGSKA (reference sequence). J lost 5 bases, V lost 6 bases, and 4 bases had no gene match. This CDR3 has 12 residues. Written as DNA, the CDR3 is TGCAGTGCCGCGACAGGGGGTTATGGCTACACCTTC. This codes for CSAATGGYGYTF.

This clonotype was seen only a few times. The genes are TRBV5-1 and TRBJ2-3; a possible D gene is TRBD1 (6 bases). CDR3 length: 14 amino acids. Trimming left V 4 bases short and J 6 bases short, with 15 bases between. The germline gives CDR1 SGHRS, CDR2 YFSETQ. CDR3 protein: CASSRQGIGDTQYF. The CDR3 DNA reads TGCGCCAGCAGCAGGCAGGGGATAGGGGATACGCAGTATTTT. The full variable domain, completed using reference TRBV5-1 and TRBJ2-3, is KAGVTQTPRYLIKTRGQQVTLSCSPISGHRSVSWYQQTPGQGLQFLFEYFSETQRNKGNFPGRFSGRQFSNSRSEMNVSTLELGDSALYLCASSRQGIGDTQYFGPGTRLTVL.

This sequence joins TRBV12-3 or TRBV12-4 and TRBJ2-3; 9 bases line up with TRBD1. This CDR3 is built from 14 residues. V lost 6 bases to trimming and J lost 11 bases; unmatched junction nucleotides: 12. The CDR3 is CASRPGQGKDVQYF. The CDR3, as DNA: TGTGCCAGCAGGCCGGGACAGGGTAAAGATGTGCAGTATTTT.

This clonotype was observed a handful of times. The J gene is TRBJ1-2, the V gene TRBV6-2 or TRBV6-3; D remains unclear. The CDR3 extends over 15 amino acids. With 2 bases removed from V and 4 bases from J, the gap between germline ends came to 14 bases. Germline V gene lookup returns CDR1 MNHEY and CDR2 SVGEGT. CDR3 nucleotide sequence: TGTGCCAGCAGTTACGGGGAGAAGACCGGCTATGGCTACACCTTC. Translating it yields CASSYGEKTGYGYTF.

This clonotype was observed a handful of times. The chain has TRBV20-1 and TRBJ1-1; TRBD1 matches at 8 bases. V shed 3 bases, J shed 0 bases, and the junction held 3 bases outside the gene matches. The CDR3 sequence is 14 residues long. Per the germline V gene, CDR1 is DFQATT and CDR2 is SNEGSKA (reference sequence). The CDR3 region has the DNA TGCAGTGCTAGGACAGGGGCGATGAACACTGAAGCTTTCTTT. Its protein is CSARTGAMNTEAFF.

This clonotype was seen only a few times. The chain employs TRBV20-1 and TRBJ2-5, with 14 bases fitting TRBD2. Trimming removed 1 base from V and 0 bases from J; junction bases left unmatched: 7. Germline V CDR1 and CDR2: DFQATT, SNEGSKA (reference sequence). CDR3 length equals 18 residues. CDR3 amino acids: CSARGPTSGRGYQETQYF. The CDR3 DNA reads TGCAGTGCTAGAGGTCCGACTAGCGGGAGGGGGTACCAAGAGACCCAGTACTTC.

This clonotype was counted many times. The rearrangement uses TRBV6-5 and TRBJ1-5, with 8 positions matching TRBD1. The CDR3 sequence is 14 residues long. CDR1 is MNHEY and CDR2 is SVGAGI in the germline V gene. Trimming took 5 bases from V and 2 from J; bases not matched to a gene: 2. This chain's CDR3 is CASSGGQGNQPQHF. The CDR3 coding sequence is TGTGCCAGCAGTGGGGGACAGGGCAATCAGCCCCAGCATTTT.

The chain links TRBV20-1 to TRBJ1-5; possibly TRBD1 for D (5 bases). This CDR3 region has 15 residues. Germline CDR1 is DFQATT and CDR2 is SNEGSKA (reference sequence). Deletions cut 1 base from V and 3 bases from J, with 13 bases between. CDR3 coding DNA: TGCAGTGCTAGAGTTGGAGGGACGAACAATCAGCCCCAGCATTTT. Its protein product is CSARVGGTNNQPQHF.

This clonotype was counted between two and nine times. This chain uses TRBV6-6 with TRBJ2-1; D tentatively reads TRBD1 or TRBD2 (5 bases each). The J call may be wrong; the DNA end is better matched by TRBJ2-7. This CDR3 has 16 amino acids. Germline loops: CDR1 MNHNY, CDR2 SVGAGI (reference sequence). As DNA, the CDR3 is TGTGCCAGCAGCTCGGGACCTCCGAGCTCCTACAATGAGCAGTACTTC. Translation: CASSSGPPSSYNEQYF.

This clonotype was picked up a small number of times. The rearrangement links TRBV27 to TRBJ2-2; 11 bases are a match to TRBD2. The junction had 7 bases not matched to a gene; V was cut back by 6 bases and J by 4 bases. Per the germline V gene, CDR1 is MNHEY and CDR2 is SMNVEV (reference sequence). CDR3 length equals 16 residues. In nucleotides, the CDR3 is TGTGCCAGCAGCGCTCCGGGACTAGCGGTCACCGGGGAGCTGTTTTTT. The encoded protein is CASSAPGLAVTGELFF.

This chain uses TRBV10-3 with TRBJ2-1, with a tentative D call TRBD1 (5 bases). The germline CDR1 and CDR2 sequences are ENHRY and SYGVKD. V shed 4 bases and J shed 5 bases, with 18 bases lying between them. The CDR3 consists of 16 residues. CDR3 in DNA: TGTGCCATCAGTGGCCTATTAGGGGCGGTGGACAATGAGCAGTTCTTC. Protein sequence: CAISGLLGAVDNEQFF.

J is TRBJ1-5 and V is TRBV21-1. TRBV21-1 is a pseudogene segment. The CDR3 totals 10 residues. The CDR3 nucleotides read TGTGCCGGAACAAATCAGCCCCAGCATTTT. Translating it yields CAGTNQPQHF.

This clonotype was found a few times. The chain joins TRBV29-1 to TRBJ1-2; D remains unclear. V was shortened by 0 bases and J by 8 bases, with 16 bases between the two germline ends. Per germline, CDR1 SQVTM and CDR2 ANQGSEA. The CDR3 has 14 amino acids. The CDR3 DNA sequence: TGCAGCGTTGAAGAGAGTAAGCTCTTATGGGGCTACACCTTC. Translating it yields CSVEESKLLWGYTF.

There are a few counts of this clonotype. CDR3: CASSPTSQGPNYGYTF. In DNA, the CDR3 is TGTGCCAGCAGCCCCACCTCACAGGGGCCTAACTATGGCTACACCTTC. The chain employs TRBV28 and TRBJ1-2; 7 bases align to TRBD1. Germline V gene lookup returns CDR1 MDHEN and CDR2 SYDVKM. The junction had 10 bases not matched to a gene; V was cut back by 6 bases and J by 0 bases. The CDR3 sequence is 16 residues long.

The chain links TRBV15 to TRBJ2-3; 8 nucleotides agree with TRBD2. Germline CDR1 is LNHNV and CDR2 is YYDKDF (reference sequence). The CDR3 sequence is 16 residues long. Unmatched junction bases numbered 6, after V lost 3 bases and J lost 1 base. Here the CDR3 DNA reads TGTGCCACCAGCAGCGGGACTAGTTCACGCACAGATACGCAGTATTTT. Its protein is CATSSGTSSRTDTQYF.

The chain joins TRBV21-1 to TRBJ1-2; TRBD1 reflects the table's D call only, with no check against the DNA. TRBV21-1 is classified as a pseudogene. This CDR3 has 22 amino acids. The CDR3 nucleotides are TGTGCCAGCAGCCACTTAGAATTCCTACAGGGGAGGCCACCACGGATGGGGTATGGCTACACCTTC. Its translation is CASSHLEFLQGRPPRMGYGYTF.

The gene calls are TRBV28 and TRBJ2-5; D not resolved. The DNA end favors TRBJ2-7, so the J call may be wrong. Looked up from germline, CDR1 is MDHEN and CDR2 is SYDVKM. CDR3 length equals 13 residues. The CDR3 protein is CASSRVAPYEQYF. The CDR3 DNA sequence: TGTGCCAGCTCCCGGGTAGCTCCCTACGAGCAGTACTTC.

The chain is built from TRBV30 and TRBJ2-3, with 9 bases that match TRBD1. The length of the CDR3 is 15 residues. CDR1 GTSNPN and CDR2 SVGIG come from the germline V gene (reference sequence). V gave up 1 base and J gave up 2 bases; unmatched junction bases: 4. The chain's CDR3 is CAWSGGTGSTDTQYF. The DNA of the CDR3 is TGTGCCTGGAGTGGAGGGACAGGGTCCACAGATACGCAGTATTTT.

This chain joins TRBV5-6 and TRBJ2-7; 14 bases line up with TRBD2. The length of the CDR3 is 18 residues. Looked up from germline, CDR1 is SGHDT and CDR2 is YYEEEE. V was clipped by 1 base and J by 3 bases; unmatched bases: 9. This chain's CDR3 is CASSLTGTSGSVGYEQYF. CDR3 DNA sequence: TGTGCCAGCAGCTTGACGGGGACTAGCGGGAGTGTAGGCTACGAGCAGTACTTC.

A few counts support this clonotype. The CDR3 DNA reads TGTGCCAGCAGCACCTATCCCCCGGGGGATACGCAGTATTTT. Protein product: CASSTYPPGDTQYF. The chain employs TRBV27 and TRBJ2-3; D possibly corresponds to TRBD2 (5 bases). Germline V lookup: CDR1 MNHEY, CDR2 SMNVEV (reference sequence). This CDR3 has 14 amino acids. Trimming cost V 6 bases and J 6 bases, with 16 bases left between them.

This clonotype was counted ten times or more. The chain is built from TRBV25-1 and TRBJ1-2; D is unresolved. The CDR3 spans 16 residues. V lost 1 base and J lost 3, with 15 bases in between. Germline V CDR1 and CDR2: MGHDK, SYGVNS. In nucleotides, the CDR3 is TGTGCCAGCAGTGAATTGAGTTGGGGAGAGGACTATGGCTACACCTTC. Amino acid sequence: CASSELSWGEDYGYTF.

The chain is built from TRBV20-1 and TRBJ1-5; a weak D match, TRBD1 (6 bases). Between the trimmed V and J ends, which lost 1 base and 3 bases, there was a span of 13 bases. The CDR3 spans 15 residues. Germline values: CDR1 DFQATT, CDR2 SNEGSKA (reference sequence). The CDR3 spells CSARVSRDNNQPQHF. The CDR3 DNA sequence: TGCAGTGCTAGAGTTTCCCGGGACAACAATCAGCCCCAGCATTTT.